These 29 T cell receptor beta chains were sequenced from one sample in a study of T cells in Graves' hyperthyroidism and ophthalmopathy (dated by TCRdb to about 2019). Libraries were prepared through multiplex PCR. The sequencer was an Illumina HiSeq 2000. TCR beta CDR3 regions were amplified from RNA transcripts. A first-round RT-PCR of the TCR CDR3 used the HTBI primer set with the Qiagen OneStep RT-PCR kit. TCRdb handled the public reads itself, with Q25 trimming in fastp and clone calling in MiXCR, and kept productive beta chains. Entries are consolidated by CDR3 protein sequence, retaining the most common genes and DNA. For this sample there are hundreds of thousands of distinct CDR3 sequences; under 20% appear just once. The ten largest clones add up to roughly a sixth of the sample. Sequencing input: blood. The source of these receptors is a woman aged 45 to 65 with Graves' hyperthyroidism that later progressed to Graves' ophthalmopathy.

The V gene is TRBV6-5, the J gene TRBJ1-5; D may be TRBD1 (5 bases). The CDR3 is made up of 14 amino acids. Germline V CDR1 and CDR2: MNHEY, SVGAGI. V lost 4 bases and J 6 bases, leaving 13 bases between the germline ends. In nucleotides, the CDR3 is TGTGCCAGCAGTTTACAACCAGGGAGTCAGCCCCAGCATTTT. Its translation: CASSLQPGSQPQHF.

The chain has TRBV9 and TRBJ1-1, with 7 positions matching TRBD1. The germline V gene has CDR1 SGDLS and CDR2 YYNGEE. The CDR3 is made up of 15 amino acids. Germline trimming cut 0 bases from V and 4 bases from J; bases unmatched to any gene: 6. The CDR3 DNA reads TGTGCCAGCAGCGTAGGGGACAGTTTGAGCACTGAAGCTTTCTTT. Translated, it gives CASSVGDSLSTEAFF. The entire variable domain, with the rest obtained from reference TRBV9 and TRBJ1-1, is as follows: DSGVTQTPKHLITATGQRVTLRCSPRSGDLSVYWYQQSLDQGLQFLIQYYNGEERAKGNILERFSAQQFPDLHSELNLSSLELGDSALYFCASSVGDSLSTEAFFGQGTRLTVV.

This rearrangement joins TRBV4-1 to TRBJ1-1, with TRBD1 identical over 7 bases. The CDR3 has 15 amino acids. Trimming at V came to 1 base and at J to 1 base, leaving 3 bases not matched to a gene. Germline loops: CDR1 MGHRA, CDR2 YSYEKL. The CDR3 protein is CASSQGTGPNTEAFF. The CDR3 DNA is TGCGCCAGCAGCCAAGGGACAGGACCGAACACTGAAGCTTTCTTT.

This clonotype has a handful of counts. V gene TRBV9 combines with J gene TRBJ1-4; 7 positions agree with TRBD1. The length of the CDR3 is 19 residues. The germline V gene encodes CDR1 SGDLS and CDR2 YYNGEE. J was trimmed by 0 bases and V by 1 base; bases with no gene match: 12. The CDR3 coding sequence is TGTGCCAGCAGCGTAAACAGGGGTGGATTTGGAGCAACTAATGAAAAACTGTTTTTT. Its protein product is CASSVNRGGFGATNEKLFF.

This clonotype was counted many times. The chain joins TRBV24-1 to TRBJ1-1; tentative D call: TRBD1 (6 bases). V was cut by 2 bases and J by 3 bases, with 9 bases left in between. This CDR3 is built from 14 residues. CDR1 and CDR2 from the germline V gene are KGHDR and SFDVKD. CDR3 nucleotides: TGTGCCACCAGTGATTCAACAGGGTACACTGAAGCTTTCTTT. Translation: CATSDSTGYTEAFF.

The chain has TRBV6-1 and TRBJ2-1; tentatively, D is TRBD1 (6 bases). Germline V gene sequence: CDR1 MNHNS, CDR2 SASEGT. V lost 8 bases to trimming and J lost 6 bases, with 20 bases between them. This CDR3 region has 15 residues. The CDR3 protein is CASHPMGRGSNEQFF. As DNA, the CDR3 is TGTGCCAGCCATCCCATGGGCAGGGGAAGCAATGAGCAGTTCTTC.

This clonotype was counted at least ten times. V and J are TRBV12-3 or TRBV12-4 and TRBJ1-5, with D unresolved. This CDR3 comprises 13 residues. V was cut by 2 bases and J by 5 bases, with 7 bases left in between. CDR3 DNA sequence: TGTGCCAGCAGTTTAAACGAAGATCAGCCCCAGCATTTT. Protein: CASSLNEDQPQHF.

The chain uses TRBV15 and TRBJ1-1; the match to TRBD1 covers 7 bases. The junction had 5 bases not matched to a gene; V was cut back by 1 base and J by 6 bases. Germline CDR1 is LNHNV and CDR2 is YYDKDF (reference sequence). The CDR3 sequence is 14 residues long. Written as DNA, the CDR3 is TGTGCCACCAGCAGAGTCGACAGGGTGGCTGAAGCTTTCTTT. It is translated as CATSRVDRVAEAFF.

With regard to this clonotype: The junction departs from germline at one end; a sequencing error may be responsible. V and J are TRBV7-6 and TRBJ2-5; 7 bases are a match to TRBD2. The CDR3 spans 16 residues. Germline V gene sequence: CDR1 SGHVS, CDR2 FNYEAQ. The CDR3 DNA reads TGTGCCAGCAGCTTCGCCGGCGGGGGTCGGGGAGAGATCCAGTACTTC. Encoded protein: CASSFAGGGRGEIQYF.

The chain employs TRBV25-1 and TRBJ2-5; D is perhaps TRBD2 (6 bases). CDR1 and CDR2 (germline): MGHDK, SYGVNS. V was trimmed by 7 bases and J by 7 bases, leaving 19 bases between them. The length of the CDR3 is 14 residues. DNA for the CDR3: TGTGCCAGCAACTCGGACGGGGGTAGTGTGACCCAGTACTTC. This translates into CASNSDGGSVTQYF.

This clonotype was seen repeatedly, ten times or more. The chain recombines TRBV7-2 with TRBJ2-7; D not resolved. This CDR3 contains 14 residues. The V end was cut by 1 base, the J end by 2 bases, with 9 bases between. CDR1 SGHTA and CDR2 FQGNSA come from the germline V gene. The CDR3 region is CASSLEWATYEQYF. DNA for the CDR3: TGTGCCAGCAGCTTAGAGTGGGCCACCTACGAGCAGTACTTC.

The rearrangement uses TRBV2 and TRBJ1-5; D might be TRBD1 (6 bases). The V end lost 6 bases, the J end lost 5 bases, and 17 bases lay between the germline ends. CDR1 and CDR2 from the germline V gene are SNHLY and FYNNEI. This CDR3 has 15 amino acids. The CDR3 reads CASSVQGWGDQPQHF. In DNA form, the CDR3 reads TGTGCCAGCAGCGTACAGGGTTGGGGGGATCAGCCCCAGCATTTT.

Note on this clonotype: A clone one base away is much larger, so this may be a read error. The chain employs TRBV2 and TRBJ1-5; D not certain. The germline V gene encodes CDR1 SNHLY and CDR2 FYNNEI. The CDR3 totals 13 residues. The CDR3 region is CASRIRSDQPQQF. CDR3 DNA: TGTGCCAGCAGGATAAGGAGCGATCAGCCCCAGCAGTTT. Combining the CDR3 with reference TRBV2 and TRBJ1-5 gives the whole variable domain EPEVTQTPSHQVTQMGQEVILRCVPISNHLYFYWYRQILGQKVEFLVSFYNNEISEKSEIFDDQFSVERPDGSNFTLKIRSTKLEDSAMYFCASRIRSDQPQQFGDGTRLSIL.

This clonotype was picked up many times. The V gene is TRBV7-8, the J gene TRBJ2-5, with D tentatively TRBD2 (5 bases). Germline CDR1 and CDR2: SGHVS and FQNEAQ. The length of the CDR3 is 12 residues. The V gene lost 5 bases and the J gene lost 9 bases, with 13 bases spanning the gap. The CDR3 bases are TGTGCCAGCAGCAAGAGTCTAGCTGCCCAGTACTTC. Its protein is CASSKSLAAQYF.

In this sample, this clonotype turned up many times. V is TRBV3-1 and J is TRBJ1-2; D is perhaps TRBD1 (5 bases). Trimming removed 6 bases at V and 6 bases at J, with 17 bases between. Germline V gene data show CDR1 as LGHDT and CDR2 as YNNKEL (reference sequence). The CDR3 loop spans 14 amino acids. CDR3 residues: CASSIGGKVDGYTF. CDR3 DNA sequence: TGTGCCAGCAGTATTGGGGGGAAAGTCGATGGCTACACCTTC. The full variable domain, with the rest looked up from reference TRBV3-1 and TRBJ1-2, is DTAVSQTPKYLVTQMGNDKSIKCEQNLGHDTMYWYKQDSKKFLKIMFSYNNKELIINETVPNRFSPKSPDKAHLNLHINSLELGDSAVYFCASSIGGKVDGYTFGSGTRLTVV.

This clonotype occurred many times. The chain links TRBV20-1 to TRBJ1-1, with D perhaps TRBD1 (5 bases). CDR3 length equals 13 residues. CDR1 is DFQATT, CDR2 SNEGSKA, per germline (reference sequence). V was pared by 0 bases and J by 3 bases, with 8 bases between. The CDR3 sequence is CSARDVGDTEAFF. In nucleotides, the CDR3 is TGCAGTGCTAGAGATGTGGGGGACACTGAAGCTTTCTTT.

The CDR3, as DNA: TGTGCCAGCACCCCGCGGGGGGCTAGCGGGGTCCTTGAGACCCAGTACTTC. Translating gives CASTPRGASGVLETQYF. This chain connects TRBV12-3 or TRBV12-4 to TRBJ2-5; 9 positions match TRBD2. The CDR3 loop spans 17 amino acids. V shed 7 bases and J 5 bases; nucleotides not matched to a gene: 17.

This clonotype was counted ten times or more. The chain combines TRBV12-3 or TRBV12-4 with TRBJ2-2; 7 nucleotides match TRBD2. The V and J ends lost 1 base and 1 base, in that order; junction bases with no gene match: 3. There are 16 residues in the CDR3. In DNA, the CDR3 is TGTGCCAGCAGTTTAGTGGGCGGGGGGAACACCGGGGAGCTGTTTTTT. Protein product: CASSLVGGGNTGELFF.

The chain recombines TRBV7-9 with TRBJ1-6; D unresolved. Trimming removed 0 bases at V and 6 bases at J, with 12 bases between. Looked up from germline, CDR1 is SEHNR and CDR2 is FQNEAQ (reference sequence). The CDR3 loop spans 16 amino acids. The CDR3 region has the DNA TGTGCCAGCAGCTTAGCCGGGGTGGACCTTAATTCACCCCTCCACTTT. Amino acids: CASSLAGVDLNSPLHF.

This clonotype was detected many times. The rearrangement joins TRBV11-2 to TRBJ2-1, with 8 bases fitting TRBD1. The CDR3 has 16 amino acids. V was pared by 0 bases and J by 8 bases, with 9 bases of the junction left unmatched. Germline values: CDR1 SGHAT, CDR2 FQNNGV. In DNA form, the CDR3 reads TGTGCCAGCAGCTTAGAACAGCAGGGGGCGGGCGATGAGCAGTTCTTC. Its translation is CASSLEQQGAGDEQFF.

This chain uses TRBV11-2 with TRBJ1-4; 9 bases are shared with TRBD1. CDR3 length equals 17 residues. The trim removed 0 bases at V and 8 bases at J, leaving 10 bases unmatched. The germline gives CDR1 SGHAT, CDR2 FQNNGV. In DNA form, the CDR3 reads TGTGCCAGCAGCTTAGAAAGGGGGACAGGGAAGTGGGAAAAACTGTTTTTT. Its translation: CASSLERGTGKWEKLFF. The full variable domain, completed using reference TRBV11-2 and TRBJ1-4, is EAGVAQSPRYKIIEKRQSVAFWCNPISGHATLYWYQQILGQGPKLLIQFQNNGVVDDSQLPKDRFSAERLKGVDSTLKIQPAKLEDSAVYLCASSLERGTGKWEKLFFGSGTQLSVL.

Here the CDR3 DNA reads TGCAGTGCGGACGGGACTAGGGACAATGAGCAGTACTTC. Protein: CSADGTRDNEQYF. V and J are TRBV20-1 and TRBJ2-7, with 8 positions matching TRBD2. V was clipped by 6 bases and J by 7 bases; unmatched bases: 11. The CDR3 loop spans 13 amino acids. Looked up from germline, CDR1 is DFQATT and CDR2 is SNEGSKA (reference sequence).

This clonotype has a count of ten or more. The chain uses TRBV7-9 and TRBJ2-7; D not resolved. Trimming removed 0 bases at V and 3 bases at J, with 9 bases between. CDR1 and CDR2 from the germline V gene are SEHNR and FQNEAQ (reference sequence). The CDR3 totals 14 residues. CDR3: CASSLARKGYEQYF. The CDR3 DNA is TGTGCCAGCAGCTTAGCGCGAAAGGGCTACGAGCAGTACTTC.

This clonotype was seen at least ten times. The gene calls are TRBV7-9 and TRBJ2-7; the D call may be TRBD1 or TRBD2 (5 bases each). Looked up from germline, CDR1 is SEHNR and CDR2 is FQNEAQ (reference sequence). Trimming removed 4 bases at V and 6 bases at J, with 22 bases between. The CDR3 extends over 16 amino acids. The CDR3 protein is CASSSPGQTGTGEQYF. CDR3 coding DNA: TGTGCCAGCAGCTCCCCTGGGCAAACCGGGACGGGCGAGCAGTACTTC.

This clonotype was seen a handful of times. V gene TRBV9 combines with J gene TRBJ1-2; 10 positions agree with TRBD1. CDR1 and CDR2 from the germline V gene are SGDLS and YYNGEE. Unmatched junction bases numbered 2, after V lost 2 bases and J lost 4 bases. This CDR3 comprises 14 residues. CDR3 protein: CASSVDRGVYGYTF. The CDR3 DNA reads TGTGCCAGCAGCGTGGACAGGGGGGTCTATGGCTACACCTTC.

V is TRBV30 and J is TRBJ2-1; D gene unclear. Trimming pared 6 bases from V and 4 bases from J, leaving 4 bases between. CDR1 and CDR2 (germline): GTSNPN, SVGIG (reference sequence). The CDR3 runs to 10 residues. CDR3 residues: CACPYNEQFF. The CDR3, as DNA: TGTGCCTGCCCTTACAATGAGCAGTTCTTC.

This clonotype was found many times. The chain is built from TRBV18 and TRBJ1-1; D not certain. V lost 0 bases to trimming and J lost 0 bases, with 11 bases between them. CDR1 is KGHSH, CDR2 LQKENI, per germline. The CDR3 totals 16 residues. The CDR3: CASSPPLLRMNTEAFF. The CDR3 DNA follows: TGTGCCAGCTCACCACCGTTGTTAAGGATGAACACTGAAGCTTTCTTT.

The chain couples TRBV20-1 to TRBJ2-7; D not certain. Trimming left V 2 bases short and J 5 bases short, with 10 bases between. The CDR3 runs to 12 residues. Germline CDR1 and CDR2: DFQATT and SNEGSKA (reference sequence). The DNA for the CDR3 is TGCAGTGCTAGAACTTACAGCCACGAGCAGTACTTC. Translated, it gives CSARTYSHEQYF.

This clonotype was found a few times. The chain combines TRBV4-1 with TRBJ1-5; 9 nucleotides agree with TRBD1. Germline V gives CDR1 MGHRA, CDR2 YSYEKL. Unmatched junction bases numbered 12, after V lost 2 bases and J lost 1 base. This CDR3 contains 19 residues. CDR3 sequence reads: CASSQFNFPGQGSNQPQHF. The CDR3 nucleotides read TGCGCCAGCAGCCAATTTAACTTTCCCGGACAGGGGAGCAATCAGCCCCAGCATTTT.